What follows is one TCR beta chain and its context. This CDR3 has 11 residues. V was pared by 1 base and J by 6 bases, with 7 bases between. The germline gives CDR1 DFQATT, CDR2 SNEGSKA (reference sequence). Profiling relied on immunoSEQ multiplex PCR, and the TCRdb table lists in-frame clones only, not all of them. The sample comprises 100,000 or so clones, approximately 95% of which are singletons, and more than 1.5% rests with the top ten. The entry originates in a study of T cell changes during pregnancy in multiple sclerosis. This chain links TRBV20-1 with TRBJ2-7; perhaps TRBD1 as D (6 bases). The source material was peripheral blood, sampled after pregnancy. The TCR sequence derives from a female donor in good health, enrolled as a control in a pregnancy study. The CDR3 DNA follows: TGCAGTGCTAGAGGGACAGCCGAGCAGTACTTC. Its protein product is CSARGTAEQYF.